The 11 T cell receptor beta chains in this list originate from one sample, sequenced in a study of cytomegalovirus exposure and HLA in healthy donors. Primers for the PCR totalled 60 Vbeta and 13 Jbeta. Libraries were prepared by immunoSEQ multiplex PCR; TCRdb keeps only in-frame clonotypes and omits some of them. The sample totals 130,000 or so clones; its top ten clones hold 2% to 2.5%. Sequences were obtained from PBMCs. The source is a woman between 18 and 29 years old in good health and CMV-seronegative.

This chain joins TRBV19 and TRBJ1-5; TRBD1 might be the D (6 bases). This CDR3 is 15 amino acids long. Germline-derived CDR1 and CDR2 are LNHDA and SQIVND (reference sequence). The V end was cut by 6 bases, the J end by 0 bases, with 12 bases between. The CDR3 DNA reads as TGTGCCAGTAGCCAACCAGGGGATAGCAATCAGCCCCAGCATTTT. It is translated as CASSQPGDSNQPQHF.

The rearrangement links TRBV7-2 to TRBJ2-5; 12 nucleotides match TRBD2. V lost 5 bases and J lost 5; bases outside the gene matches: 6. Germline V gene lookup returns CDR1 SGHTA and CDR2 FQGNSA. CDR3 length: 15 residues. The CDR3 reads CASSPTSGSAETQYF. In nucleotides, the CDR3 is TGTGCCAGCAGCCCGACTAGCGGGAGTGCTGAGACCCAGTACTTC.

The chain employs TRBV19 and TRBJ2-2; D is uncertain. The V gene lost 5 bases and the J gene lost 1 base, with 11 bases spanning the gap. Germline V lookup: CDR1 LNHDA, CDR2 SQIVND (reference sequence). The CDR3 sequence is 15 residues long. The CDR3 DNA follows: TGTGCCAGTAGTCTGGCGGTAGGGAACACCGGGGAGCTGTTTTTT. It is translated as CASSLAVGNTGELFF.

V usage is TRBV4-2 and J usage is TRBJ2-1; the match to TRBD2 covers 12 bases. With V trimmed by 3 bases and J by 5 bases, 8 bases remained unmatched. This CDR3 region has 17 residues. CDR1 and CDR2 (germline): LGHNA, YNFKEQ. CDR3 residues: CASSHTETSGRNNEQFF. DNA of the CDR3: TGTGCCAGCAGCCATACCGAGACTAGCGGGAGAAACAATGAGCAGTTCTTC.

The CDR3 protein is CASSEGLADNEQFF. CDR3 DNA sequence: TGTGCCAGCAGTGAAGGACTAGCGGACAATGAGCAGTTCTTC. This chain links TRBV2 with TRBJ2-1, with 9 positions matching TRBD2. After removal of 1 base from V and 5 bases from J, the junction contained 0 bases not matched to a gene. The CDR3 contains 14 residues. Germline V gives CDR1 SNHLY, CDR2 FYNNEI.

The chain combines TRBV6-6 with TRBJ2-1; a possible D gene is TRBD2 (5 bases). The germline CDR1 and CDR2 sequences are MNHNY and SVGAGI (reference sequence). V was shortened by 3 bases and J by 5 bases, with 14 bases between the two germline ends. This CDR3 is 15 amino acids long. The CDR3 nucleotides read TGTGCCAGCAGTTATAGTCCTAGCCAGAACAATGAGCAGTTCTTC. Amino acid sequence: CASSYSPSQNNEQFF.

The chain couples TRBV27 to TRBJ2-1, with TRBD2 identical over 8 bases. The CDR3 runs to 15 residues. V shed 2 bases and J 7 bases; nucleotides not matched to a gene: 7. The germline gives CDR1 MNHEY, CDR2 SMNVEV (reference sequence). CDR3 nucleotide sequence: TGTGCCAGCAGTTTAACCTCTAGCGGGCTAAATGAGCAGTTCTTC. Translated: CASSLTSSGLNEQFF.

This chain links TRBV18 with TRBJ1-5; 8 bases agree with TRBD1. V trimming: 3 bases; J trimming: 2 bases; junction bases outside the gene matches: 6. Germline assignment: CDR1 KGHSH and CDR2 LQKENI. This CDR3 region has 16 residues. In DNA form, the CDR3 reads TGTGCCAGCTCACCGACAGGGGATATGGGCAATCAGCCCCAGCATTTT. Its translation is CASSPTGDMGNQPQHF.

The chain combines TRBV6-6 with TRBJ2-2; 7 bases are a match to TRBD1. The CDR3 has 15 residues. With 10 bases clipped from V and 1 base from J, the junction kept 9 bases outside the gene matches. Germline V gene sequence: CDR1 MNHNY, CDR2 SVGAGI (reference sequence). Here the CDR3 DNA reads TGTGCCACAGGGGGTGGACTTATGAACACCGGGGAGCTGTTTTTT. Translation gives CATGGGLMNTGELFF.

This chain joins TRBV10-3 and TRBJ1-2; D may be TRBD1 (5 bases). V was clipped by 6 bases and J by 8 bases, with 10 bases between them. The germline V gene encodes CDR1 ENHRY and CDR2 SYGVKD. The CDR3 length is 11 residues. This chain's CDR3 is CAIRGVGGYTF. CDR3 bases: TGTGCCATCAGAGGGGTCGGAGGCTACACCTTC.

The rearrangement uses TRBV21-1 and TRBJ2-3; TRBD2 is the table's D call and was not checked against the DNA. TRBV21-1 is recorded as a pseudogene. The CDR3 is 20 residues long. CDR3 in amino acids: CASSKETASGSHSSTDTQYF. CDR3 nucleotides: TGTGCCAGCAGCAAAGAAACCGCTAGCGGGAGTCACTCTAGCACAGATACGCAGTATTTT.